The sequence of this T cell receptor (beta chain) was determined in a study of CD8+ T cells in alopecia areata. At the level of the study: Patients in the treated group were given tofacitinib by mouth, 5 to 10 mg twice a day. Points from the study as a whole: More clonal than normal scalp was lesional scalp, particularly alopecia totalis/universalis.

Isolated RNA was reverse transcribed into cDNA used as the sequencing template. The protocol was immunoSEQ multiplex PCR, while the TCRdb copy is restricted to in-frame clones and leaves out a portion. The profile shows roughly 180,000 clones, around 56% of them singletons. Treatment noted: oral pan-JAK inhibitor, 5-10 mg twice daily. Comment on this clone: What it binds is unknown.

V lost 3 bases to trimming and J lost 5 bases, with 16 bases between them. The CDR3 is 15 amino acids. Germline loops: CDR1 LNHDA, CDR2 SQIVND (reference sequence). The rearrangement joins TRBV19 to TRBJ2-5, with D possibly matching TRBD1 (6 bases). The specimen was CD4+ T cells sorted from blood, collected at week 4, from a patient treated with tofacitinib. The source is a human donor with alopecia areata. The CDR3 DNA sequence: TGTGCCAGTAGTATGTCAGGCAGGGGCAGGGAGACCCAGTACTTC. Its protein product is CASSMSGRGRETQYF.